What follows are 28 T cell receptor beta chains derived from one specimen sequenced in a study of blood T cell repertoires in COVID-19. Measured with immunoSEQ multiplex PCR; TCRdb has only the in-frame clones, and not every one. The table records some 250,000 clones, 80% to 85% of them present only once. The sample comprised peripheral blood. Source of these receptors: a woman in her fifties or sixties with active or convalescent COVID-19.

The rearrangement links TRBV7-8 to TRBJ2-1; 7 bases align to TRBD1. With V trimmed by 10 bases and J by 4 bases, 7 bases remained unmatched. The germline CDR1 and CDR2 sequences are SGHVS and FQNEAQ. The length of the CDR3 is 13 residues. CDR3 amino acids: CATNDRAYNEQFF. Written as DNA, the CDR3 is TGTGCCACCAACGACAGGGCATACAATGAGCAGTTCTTC.

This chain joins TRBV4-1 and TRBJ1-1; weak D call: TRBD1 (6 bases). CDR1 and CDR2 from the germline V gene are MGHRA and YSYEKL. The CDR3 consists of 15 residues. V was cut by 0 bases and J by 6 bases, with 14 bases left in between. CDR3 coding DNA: TGCGCCAGCAGCCAAGATTGGGCAGGGGTGTCTGAAGCTTTCTTT. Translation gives CASSQDWAGVSEAFF.

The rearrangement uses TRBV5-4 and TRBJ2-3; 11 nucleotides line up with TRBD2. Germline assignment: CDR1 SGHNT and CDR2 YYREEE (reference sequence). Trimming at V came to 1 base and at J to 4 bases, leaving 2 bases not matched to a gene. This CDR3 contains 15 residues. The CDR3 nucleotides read TGTGCCAGCAGCTTGCCTAGCGGGGGGCCAGATACGCAGTATTTT. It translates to CASSLPSGGPDTQYF.

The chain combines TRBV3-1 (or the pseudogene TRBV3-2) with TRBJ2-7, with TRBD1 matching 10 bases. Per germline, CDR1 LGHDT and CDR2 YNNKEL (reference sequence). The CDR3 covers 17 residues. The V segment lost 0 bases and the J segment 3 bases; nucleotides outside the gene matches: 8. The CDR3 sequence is CASSQDSRTGGIYEQYF. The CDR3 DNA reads TGTGCCAGCAGCCAAGATAGTAGGACAGGGGGTATCTACGAGCAGTACTTC.

DNA of the CDR3: TGTGCCAGCAGCCAAGAGGGTCTAGCGGGGGTCCCGGGGACCCAGTACTTC. This encodes CASSQEGLAGVPGTQYF. The chain has TRBV3-1 (or the pseudogene TRBV3-2) and TRBJ2-5; 10 bases line up with TRBD2. V lost 0 bases, J lost 7 bases, and 11 bases stayed unmatched. CDR3 size: 17 residues. CDR1 and CDR2 from the germline V gene are LGHDT and YNNKEL (reference sequence).

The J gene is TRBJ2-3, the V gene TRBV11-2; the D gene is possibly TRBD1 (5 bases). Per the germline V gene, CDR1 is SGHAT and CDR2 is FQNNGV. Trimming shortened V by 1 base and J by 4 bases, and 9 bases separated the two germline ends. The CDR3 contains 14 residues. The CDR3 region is CASSLVQGADTQYF. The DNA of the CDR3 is TGTGCCAGCAGCTTAGTTCAGGGCGCAGATACGCAGTATTTT.

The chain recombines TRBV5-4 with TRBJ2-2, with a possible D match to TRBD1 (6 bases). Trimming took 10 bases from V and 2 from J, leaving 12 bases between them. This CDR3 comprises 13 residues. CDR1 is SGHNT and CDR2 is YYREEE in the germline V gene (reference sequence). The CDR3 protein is CAQSGDNTGELFF. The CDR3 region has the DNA TGTGCCCAATCAGGGGACAACACCGGGGAGCTGTTTTTT.

DNA for the CDR3: TGTGCCATCAGTGAGTTTTCAGGGGGCCGGGGCTACACCTTC. This codes for CAISEFSGGRGYTF. This sequence joins TRBV10-3 and TRBJ1-2; 8 nucleotides match TRBD1. V trimming: 1 base; J trimming: 8 bases; junction bases outside the gene matches: 6. The CDR3 is made up of 14 amino acids. The germline V gene encodes CDR1 ENHRY and CDR2 SYGVKD.

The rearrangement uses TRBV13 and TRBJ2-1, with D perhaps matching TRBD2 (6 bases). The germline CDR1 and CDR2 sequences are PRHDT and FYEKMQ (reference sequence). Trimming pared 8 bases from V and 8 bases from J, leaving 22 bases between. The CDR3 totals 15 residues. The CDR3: CASLISGAGGYEQFF. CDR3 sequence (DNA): TGTGCCAGCCTGATTAGCGGAGCCGGAGGGTATGAGCAGTTCTTC.

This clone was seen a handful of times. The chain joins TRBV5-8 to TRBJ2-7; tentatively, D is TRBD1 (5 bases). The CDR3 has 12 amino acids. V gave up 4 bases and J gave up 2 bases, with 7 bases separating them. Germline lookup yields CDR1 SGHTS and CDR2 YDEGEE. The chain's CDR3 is CASSMDTYEQYF. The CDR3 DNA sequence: TGTGCCAGCAGCATGGACACCTACGAGCAGTACTTC.

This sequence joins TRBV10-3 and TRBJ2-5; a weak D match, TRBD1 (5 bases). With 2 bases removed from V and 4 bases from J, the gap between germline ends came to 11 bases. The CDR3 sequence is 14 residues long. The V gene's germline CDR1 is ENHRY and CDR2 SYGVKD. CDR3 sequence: CAISEPAQGETQYF. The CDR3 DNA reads TGTGCCATCAGTGAGCCGGCCCAGGGAGAGACCCAGTACTTC.

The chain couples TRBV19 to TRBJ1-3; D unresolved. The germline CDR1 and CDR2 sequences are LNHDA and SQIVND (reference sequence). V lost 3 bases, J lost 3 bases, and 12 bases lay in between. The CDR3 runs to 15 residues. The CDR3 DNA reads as TGTGCCAGTAGTATTGCGGGTGCTAATGGAAACACCATATATTTT. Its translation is CASSIAGANGNTIYF.

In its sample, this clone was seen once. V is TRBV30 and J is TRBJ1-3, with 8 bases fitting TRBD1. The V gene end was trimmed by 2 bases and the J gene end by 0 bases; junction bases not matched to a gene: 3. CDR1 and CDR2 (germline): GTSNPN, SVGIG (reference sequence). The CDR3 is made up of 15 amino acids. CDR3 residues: CAWSRDRSSGNTIYF. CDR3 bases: TGTGCCTGGAGTAGGGACAGGAGCTCTGGAAACACCATATATTTT.

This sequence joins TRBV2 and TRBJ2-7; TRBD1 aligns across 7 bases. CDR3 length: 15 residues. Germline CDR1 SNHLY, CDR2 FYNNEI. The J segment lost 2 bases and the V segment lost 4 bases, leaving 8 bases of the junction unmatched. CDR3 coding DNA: TGTGCCAGCAGTGTTGGGACAGATGAGACCTACGAGCAGTACTTC. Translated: CASSVGTDETYEQYF.

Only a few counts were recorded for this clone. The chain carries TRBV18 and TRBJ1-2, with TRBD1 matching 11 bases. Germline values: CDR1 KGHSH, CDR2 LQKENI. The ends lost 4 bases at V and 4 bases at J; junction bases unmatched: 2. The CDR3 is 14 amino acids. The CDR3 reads CASSLGTGGYGYTF. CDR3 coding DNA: TGTGCCAGCTCACTGGGGACAGGGGGCTATGGCTACACCTTC. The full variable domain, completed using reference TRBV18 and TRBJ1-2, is NAGVMQNPRHLVRRRGQEARLRCSPMKGHSHVYWYRQLPEEGLKFMVYLQKENIIDESGMPKERFSAEFPKEGPSILRIQQVVRGDSAAYFCASSLGTGGYGYTFGSGTRLTVV.

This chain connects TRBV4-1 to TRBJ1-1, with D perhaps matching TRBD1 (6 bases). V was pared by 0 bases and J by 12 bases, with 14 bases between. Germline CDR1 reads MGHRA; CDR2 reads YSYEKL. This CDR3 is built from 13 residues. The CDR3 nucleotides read TGCGCCAGCAGCCAAGATTTGGGCAGGGGAACTTTCTTT. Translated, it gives CASSQDLGRGTFF.

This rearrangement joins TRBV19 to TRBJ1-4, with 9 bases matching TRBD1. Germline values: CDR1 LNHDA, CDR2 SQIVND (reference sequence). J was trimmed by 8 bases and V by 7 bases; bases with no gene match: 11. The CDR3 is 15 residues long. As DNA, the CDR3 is TGTGCCAGTAAAACCCCCGGGACAGGGTACGAAAAACTGTTTTTT. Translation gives CASKTPGTGYEKLFF.

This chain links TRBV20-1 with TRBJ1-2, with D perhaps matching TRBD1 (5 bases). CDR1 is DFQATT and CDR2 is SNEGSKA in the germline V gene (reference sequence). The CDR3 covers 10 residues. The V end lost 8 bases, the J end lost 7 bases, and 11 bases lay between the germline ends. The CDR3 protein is CSTWGGGYTF. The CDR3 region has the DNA TGCAGTACTTGGGGGGGTGGCTACACCTTC.

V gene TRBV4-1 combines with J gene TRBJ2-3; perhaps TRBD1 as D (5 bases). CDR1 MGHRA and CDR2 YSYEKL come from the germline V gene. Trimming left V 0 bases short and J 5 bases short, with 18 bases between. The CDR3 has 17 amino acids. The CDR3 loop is CASSQDPPGMVGDTQYF. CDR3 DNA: TGCGCCAGCAGCCAAGACCCTCCAGGGATGGTCGGAGATACGCAGTATTTT.

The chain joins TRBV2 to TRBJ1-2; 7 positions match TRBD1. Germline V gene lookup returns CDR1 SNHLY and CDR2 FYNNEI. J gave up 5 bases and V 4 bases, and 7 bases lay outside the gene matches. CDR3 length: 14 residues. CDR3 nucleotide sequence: TGTGCCAGCAGTGGGGTCAGGGGGTGGTATGGCTACACCTTC. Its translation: CASSGVRGWYGYTF.

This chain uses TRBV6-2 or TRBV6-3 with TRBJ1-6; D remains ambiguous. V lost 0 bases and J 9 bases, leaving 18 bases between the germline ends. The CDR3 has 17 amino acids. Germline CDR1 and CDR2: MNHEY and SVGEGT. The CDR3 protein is CASSYSSGSSPRSPLHF. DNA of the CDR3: TGTGCCAGCAGTTACTCATCGGGGTCGTCTCCTCGTTCACCCCTCCACTTT.

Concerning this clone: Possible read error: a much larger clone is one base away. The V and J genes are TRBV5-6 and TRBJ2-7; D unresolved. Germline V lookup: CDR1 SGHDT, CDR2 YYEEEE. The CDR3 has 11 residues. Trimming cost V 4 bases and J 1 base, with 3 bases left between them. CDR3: CASSTSYEQYF. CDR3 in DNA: TGTGCCAGCAGCACTTCCTACGAGCAGTACTTC.

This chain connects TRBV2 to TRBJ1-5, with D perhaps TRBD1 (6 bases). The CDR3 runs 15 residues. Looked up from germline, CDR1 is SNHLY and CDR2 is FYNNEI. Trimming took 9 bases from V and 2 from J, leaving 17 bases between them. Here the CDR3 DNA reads TGTGCCAGTACCGACTGGGACACTGGCAATCAGCCCCAGCATTTT. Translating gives CASTDWDTGNQPQHF. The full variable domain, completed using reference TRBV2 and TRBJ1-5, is EPEVTQTPSHQVTQMGQEVILRCVPISNHLYFYWYRQILGQKVEFLVSFYNNEISEKSEIFDDQFSVERPDGSNFTLKIRSTKLEDSAMYFCASTDWDTGNQPQHFGDGTRLSIL.

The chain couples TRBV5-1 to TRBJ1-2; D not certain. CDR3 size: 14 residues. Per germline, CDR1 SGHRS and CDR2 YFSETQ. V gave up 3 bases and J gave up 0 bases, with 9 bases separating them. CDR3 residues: CASSSTGTNYGYTF. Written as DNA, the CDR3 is TGCGCCAGCAGCTCTACCGGGACTAACTATGGCTACACCTTC.

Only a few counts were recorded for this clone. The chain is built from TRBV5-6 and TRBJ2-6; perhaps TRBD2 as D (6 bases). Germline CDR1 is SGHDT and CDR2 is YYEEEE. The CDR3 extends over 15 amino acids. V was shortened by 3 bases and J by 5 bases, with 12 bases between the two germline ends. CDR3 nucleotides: TGTGCCAGCAGCTCGGGACTTAGCCGGGCCAACGTCCTGACTTTC. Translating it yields CASSSGLSRANVLTF.

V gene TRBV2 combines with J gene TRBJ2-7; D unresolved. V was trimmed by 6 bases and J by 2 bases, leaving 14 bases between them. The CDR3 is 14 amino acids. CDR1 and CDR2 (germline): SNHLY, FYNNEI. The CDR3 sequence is CASSPTATPYEQYF. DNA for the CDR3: TGTGCCAGCAGCCCCACAGCAACTCCCTACGAGCAGTACTTC.

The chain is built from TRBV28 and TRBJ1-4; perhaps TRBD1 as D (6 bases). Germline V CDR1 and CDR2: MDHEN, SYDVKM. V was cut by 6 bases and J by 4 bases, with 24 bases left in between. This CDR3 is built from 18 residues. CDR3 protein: CASSPGWVQGSLNEKLFF. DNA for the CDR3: TGTGCCAGCAGCCCGGGGTGGGTACAGGGCAGCCTTAATGAAAAACTGTTTTTT.

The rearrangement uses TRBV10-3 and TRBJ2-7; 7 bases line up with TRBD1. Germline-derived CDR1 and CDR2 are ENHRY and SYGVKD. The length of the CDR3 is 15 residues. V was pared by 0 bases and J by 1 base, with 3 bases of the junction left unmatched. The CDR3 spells CAISESDRASYEQYF. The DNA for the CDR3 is TGTGCCATCAGTGAGTCAGACAGGGCATCCTACGAGCAGTACTTC.